A single sample gave rise to the 10 T cell receptor beta chains below, sequenced in a study of cytomegalovirus exposure and HLA in healthy donors. 13 Jbeta primers and 60 Vbeta primers were used for the PCR. Clones were sequenced by immunoSEQ multiplex PCR, and TCRdb holds only the in-frame ones, with some missing. The sample yields about 90,000 clones, 60% to 80% seen once. The sequenced sample consisted of PBMCs. Receptor source: a boy between 10 and 17 years old in good health and CMV-seronegative.

Only one count was recorded for this clone. This chain joins TRBV25-1 and TRBJ2-1, with D possibly TRBD1 on 5 matching bases. V lost 7 bases and J lost 3, with 13 bases in between. The CDR3 is 14 amino acids. Germline values: CDR1 MGHDK, CDR2 SYGVNS. The CDR3 loop is CASKCRQGYNEQFF. The CDR3 region has the DNA TGTGCCAGCAAGTGCAGGCAGGGCTACAATGAGCAGTTCTTC.

V usage is TRBV25-1 and J usage is TRBJ2-7; perhaps TRBD1 as D (5 bases). The length of the CDR3 is 12 residues. Germline loops: CDR1 MGHDK, CDR2 SYGVNS. Trimming stripped 6 bases from V and 3 bases from J, with 9 bases between. The CDR3 loop is CASRDTYYEQYF. The CDR3 region has the DNA TGTGCCAGCAGGGACACGTACTACGAGCAGTACTTC.

The gene calls are TRBV5-1 and TRBJ2-1; TRBD1 matches at 8 bases. This CDR3 region has 17 residues. V shed 0 bases, J shed 5 bases, and the junction held 10 bases outside the gene matches. The germline gives CDR1 SGHRS, CDR2 YFSETQ. The CDR3 loop reads CASSLAPGGGRDNEQFF. The CDR3 DNA is TGCGCCAGCAGCTTGGCCCCAGGGGGCGGGCGGGACAATGAGCAGTTCTTC.

This chain uses TRBV29-1 with TRBJ1-1; tentatively, D is TRBD1 (5 bases). CDR1 is SQVTM and CDR2 is ANQGSEA in the germline V gene. CDR3 size: 14 residues. V shed 1 base and J shed 5 bases, with 14 bases lying between them. In nucleotides, the CDR3 is TGCAGCGTTGAAGTGGGTATGGGGCTTACTGAAGCTTTCTTT. Protein product: CSVEVGMGLTEAFF. Full variable domain (outside the CDR3, taken from reference TRBV29-1 and TRBJ1-1): SAVISQKPSRDICQRGTSLTIQCQVDSQVTMMFWYRQQPGQSLTLIATANQGSEATYESGFVIDKFPISRPNLTFSTLTVSNMSPEDSSIYLCSVEVGMGLTEAFFGQGTRLTVV.

This chain joins TRBV9 and TRBJ2-7; TRBD1 agrees at 9 bases. The junction had 7 bases not matched to a gene; V was cut back by 4 bases and J by 5 bases. Germline V gene lookup returns CDR1 SGDLS and CDR2 YYNGEE. The CDR3 is made up of 14 amino acids. The CDR3 is CASSYTTGGDEQYF. CDR3 bases: TGTGCCAGCAGCTATACCACAGGGGGCGACGAGCAGTACTTC. Based on the CDR3 plus reference TRBV9 and TRBJ2-7, the full variable domain is DSGVTQTPKHLITATGQRVTLRCSPRSGDLSVYWYQQSLDQGLQFLIQYYNGEERAKGNILERFSAQQFPDLHSELNLSSLELGDSALYFCASSYTTGGDEQYFGPGTRLTVT.

The V and J genes are TRBV4-2 and TRBJ1-6; D uncertain. Germline V gene sequence: CDR1 LGHNA, CDR2 YNFKEQ. V gave up 0 bases and J gave up 9 bases, with 12 bases separating them. This CDR3 is built from 15 residues. CDR3 in amino acids: CASSQEEGSGSPLHF. The CDR3 nucleotides are TGTGCCAGCAGCCAAGAGGAGGGATCCGGTTCACCCCTCCACTTT.

This clone was seen more than once but under ten times. The V and J genes are TRBV28 and TRBJ2-7; the D gene is possibly TRBD2 (5 bases). The germline V gene encodes CDR1 MDHEN and CDR2 SYDVKM. V gave up 3 bases and J gave up 7 bases, with 19 bases separating them. The CDR3 contains 15 residues. The CDR3 loop is CASSFRGALMREQYF. The CDR3 DNA follows: TGTGCCAGCAGTTTTCGGGGAGCTCTCATGCGTGAGCAGTACTTC.

V gene TRBV29-1 combines with J gene TRBJ2-7; D is perhaps TRBD2 (6 bases). Germline lookup yields CDR1 SQVTM and CDR2 ANQGSEA. The CDR3 runs to 14 residues. V was shortened by 2 bases and J by 4 bases, with 15 bases between the two germline ends. The CDR3 is CSVEWDGGSYEQYF. CDR3 nucleotides: TGCAGCGTTGAATGGGACGGGGGTTCTTACGAGCAGTACTTC.

The chain couples TRBV10-3 to TRBJ2-3, with D tentatively TRBD2 (6 bases). This CDR3 spans 14 amino acids. The V and J ends lost 4 bases and 0 bases respectively, with 8 bases between them. Looked up from germline, CDR1 is ENHRY and CDR2 is SYGVKD. This CDR3 reads CAISAAGSTDTQYF. In DNA, the CDR3 is TGTGCCATCAGTGCGGCGGGAAGCACAGATACGCAGTATTTT.

This chain connects TRBV6-5 to TRBJ1-2; 7 nucleotides align to TRBD1. V shed 1 base and J 8 bases; nucleotides not matched to a gene: 13. Germline lookup yields CDR1 MNHEY and CDR2 SVGAGI. There are 16 residues in the CDR3. The CDR3 loop is CASSYFFRAGQEGYTF. The CDR3 nucleotides read TGTGCCAGCAGTTACTTCTTTCGGGCAGGACAGGAAGGCTACACCTTC.